This TCR beta chain comes out of a study of cytomegalovirus exposure and HLA in healthy donors. Germline V gene lookup returns CDR1 SGHRS and CDR2 YFSETQ. The CDR3 is made up of 16 amino acids. Trimming pared 1 base from V and 9 bases from J, leaving 20 bases between. For this clone: Its antigen is not known.

General study points: The study recorded more than 150 TCR beta chains that were cytomegalovirus-associated. In a later analysis, 16,951 TCR beta sequences were associated with HLA alleles at 0.05 false discovery rate. It emerged from a later analysis that several of the most significant clusters appeared to be linked to common viral pathogens. Rarity characterized most TCR sequences, yet some public TCRs appeared in many donors.

The study ran its PCR with 60 Vbeta and 13 Jbeta primers. Sequencing was performed with immunoSEQ multiplex PCR; in TCRdb, only in-frame clones are kept and a portion is missing. Of roughly 130,000 clones in the sample, 80% were seen once. This TCR came from a human donor in good health. The chain employs TRBV5-1 and TRBJ2-1; D might be TRBD2 (5 bases). Input material: PBMCs. The CDR3: CASSLTSGLAPPEQFF. CDR3 sequence (DNA): TGCGCCAGCAGCTTGACGTCCGGGCTAGCTCCGCCTGAGCAGTTCTTC.